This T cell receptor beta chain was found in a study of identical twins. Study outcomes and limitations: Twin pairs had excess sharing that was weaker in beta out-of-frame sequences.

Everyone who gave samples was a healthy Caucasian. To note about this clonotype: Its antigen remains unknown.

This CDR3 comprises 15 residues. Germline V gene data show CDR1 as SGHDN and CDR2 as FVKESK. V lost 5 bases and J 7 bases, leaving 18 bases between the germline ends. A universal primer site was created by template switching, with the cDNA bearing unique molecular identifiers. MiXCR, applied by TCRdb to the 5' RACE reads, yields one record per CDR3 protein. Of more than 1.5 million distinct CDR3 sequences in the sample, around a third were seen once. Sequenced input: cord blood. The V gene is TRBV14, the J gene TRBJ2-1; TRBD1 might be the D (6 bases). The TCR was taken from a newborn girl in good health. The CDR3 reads CASSYREERGNEQFF. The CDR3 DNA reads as TGTGCCAGCAGCTACAGGGAAGAGAGAGGGAATGAGCAGTTCTTC.